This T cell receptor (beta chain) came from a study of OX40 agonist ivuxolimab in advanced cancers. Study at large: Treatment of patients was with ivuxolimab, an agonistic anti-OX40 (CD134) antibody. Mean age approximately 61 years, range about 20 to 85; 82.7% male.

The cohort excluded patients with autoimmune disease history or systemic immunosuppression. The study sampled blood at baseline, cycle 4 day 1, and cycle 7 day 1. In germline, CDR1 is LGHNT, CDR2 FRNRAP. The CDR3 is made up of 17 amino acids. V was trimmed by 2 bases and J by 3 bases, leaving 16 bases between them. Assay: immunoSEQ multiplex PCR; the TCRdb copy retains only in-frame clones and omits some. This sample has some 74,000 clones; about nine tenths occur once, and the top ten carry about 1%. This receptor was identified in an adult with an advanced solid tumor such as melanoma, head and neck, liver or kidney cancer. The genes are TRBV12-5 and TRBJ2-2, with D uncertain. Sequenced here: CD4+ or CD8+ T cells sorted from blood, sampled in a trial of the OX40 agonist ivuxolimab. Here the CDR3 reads CASGLFRVRSYTGELFF. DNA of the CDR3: TGTGCTAGTGGTTTGTTCCGGGTCAGGAGTTACACCGGGGAGCTGTTTTTT.